The 10 T cell receptor beta chains listed next were all sequenced from one sample in a study of follicular helper T cells after annual influenza vaccination. TCRdb's table, derived via immunoSEQ multiplex PCR, lists solely in-frame clones and lacks some. Of thousands of clones in the sample, about 80% were seen once. Time point denoted: 2014-2015 season, pre-vaccination. Sequencing used CXCR5+ CD38- circulating T follicular helper cells from blood, obtained on the day of influenza vaccination. The subset here: circulating Tfh, non-naive CD4+CXCR5+PD-1+ (ICOS+CD38+ or ICOS-CD38-). The receptors were sampled from an adult who received the influenza vaccine.

This clone was observed a single time. The chain has TRBV10-3 and TRBJ1-1; D not certain. There are 13 residues in the CDR3. V lost 4 bases and J lost 1, with 7 bases in between. Germline CDR1 ENHRY, CDR2 SYGVKD. The CDR3 bases are TGTGCCATCAGTGTCCTCCAGAACACTGAAGCTTTCTTT. Translated, it gives CAISVLQNTEAFF.

This chain uses TRBV28 with TRBJ2-1; unclear D gene. This CDR3 is built from 12 residues. V was clipped by 2 bases and J by 10 bases, with 9 bases between them. Germline CDR1 and CDR2: MDHEN and SYDVKM. In DNA form, the CDR3 reads TGTGCCAGCAGTTTACCCCTCGGAGAGCAGTTCTTC. It codes for CASSLPLGEQFF.

The CDR3 DNA reads TGTGCCAGCAGCTTGGCCGTGTCGGGAGGGGCCCGGGATACGCAGTATTTT. Translated, it gives CASSLAVSGGARDTQYF. The chain is built from TRBV5-6 and TRBJ2-3; 8 nucleotides line up with TRBD2. From germline, CDR1 is SGHDT and CDR2 YYEEEE. J gave up 6 bases and V 0 bases, and 12 bases lay outside the gene matches. The CDR3 is made up of 17 amino acids. The full variable domain, rest sourced from reference TRBV5-6 and TRBJ2-3, is DAGVTQSPTHLIKTRGQQVTLRCSPKSGHDTVSWYQQALGQGPQFIFQYYEEEERQRGNFPDRFSGHQFPNYSSELNVNALLLGDSALYLCASSLAVSGGARDTQYFGPGTRLTVL.

The chain joins TRBV18 to TRBJ2-5; 7 bases are a match to TRBD2. There are 15 residues in the CDR3. J lost 5 bases, V lost 3 bases, and 9 bases had no gene match. CDR1 and CDR2 from the germline V gene are KGHSH and LQKENI. The CDR3 DNA reads as TGTGCCAGCTCACCGATCCAGGCCGGGGGGGAGACCCAGTACTTC. Its protein product is CASSPIQAGGETQYF. The full variable domain, its missing parts supplied by reference TRBV18 and TRBJ2-5, is NAGVMQNPRHLVRRRGQEARLRCSPMKGHSHVYWYRQLPEEGLKFMVYLQKENIIDESGMPKERFSAEFPKEGPSILRIQQVVRGDSAAYFCASSPIQAGGETQYFGPGTRLLVL.

The chain recombines TRBV7-2 with TRBJ1-3; the D is unclear. V gave up 1 base and J gave up 0 bases, with 7 bases separating them. This CDR3 comprises 15 residues. Germline V gene lookup returns CDR1 SGHTA and CDR2 FQGNSA. CDR3 amino acids: CASSLDPNSGNTIYF. The CDR3 coding sequence is TGTGCCAGCAGCTTAGATCCGAACTCTGGAAACACCATATATTTT.

J is TRBJ2-3 and V is TRBV19; 10 bases line up with TRBD1. CDR1 and CDR2 (germline): LNHDA, SQIVND (reference sequence). The CDR3 contains 16 residues. The ends lost 6 bases at V and 2 bases at J; junction bases unmatched: 8. The CDR3 reads CASRGGGTGVTDTQYF. CDR3 nucleotide sequence: TGTGCCAGTAGAGGCGGAGGGACAGGGGTCACAGATACGCAGTATTTT.

The chain uses TRBV7-2 and TRBJ1-2, with TRBD1 as a possible D gene (6 bases). This CDR3 region has 15 residues. V was trimmed by 1 base and J by 4 bases, leaving 13 bases between them. Germline-derived CDR1 and CDR2 are SGHTA and FQGNSA. CDR3 residues: CASSLDFTGTYGYTF. Written as DNA, the CDR3 is TGTGCCAGCAGCTTAGATTTCACAGGGACCTATGGCTACACCTTC. Based on the CDR3 plus reference TRBV7-2 and TRBJ1-2, the full variable domain is GAGVSQSPSNKVTEKGKDVELRCDPISGHTALYWYRQSLGQGLEFLIYFQGNSAPDKSGLPSDRFSAERTGGSVSTLTIQRTQQEDSAVYLCASSLDFTGTYGYTFGSGTRLTVV.

The DNA of the CDR3 is TGTGCCAGCAGCCGGGGGCCGGAGTCCTACAATGAGCAGTTCTTC. Translated, it gives CASSRGPESYNEQFF. This chain uses TRBV5-6 with TRBJ2-1; the D call may be TRBD1 or TRBD2 (6 bases each). Germline lookup yields CDR1 SGHDT and CDR2 YYEEEE. Trimming took off 4 bases at V and 1 base at J, with 12 bases between the two ends. This CDR3 is built from 15 residues.

Worth noting for this clone: A read error may account for a junction end that differs from germline. The chain couples TRBV6-1 to TRBJ1-1; 8 bases agree with TRBD1. The CDR3 is made up of 14 amino acids. The germline gives CDR1 MNHNS, CDR2 SASEGT. The CDR3: CASREGQGNTEAFF. For the CDR3, the DNA is TGTGCCAGCAGGGAAGGACAGGGGAACACTGAAGCTTTCTTT.

With regard to this clone: At one of its ends the junction is not consistent with the germline gene, which may arise from a read error. The V call is TRBV5-3, the J call TRBJ2-5; no definite D call. TRBV5-3 is marked as an open reading frame, function uncertain. The CDR3 contains 13 residues. CDR3 DNA: TGTGCCAGCAGCTCTGGTCCCCAAGAGACCCAGTACTTC. Encoded protein: CASSSGPQETQYF.